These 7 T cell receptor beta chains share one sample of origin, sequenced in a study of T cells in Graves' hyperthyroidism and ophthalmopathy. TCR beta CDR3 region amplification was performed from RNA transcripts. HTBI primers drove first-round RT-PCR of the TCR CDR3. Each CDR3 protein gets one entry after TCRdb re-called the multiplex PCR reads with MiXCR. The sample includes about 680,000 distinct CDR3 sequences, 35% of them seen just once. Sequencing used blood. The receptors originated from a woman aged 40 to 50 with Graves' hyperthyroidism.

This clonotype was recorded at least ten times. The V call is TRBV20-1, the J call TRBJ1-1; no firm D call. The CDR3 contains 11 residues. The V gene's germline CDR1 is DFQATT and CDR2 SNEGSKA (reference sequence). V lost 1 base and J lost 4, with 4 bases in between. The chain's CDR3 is CSARGPTEAFF. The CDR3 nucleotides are TGCAGTGCTAGAGGCCCCACTGAAGCTTTCTTT.

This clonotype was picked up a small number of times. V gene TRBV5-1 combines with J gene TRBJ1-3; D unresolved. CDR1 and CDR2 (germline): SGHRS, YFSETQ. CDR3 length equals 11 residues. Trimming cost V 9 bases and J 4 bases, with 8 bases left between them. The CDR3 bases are TGCGCCACGTCGGTGGGAAACACCATATATTTT. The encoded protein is CATSVGNTIYF.

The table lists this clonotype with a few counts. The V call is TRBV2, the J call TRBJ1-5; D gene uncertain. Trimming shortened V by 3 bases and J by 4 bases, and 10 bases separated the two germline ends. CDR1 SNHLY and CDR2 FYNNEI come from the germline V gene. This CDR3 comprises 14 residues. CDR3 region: CASSDVYKNQPQHF. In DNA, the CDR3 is TGTGCCAGCAGTGACGTCTACAAGAATCAGCCCCAGCATTTT.

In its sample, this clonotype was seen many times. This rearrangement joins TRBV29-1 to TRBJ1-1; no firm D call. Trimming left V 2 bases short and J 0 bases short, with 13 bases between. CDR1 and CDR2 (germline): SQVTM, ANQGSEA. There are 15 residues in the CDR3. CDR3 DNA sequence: TGCAGCGTTGAATTTGTTAGACTACTGAACACTGAAGCTTTCTTT. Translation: CSVEFVRLLNTEAFF. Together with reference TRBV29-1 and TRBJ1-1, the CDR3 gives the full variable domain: SAVISQKPSRDICQRGTSLTIQCQVDSQVTMMFWYRQQPGQSLTLIATANQGSEATYESGFVIDKFPISRPNLTFSTLTVSNMSPEDSSIYLCSVEFVRLLNTEAFFGQGTRLTVV.

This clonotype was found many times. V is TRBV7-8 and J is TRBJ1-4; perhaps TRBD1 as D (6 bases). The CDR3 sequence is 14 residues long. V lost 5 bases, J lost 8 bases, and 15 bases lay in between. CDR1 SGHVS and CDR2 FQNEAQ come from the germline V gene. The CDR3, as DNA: TGTGCCAGCAGCCTACAGGGCAGGAAGGAAAAACTGTTTTTT. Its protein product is CASSLQGRKEKLFF.

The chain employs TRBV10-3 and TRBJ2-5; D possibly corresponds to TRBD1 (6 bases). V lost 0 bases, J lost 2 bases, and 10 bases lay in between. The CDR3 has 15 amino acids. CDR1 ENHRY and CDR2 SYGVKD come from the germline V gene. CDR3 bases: TGTGCCATCAGTGAGTCCGACAGGCTTCAAGAGACCCAGTACTTC. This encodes CAISESDRLQETQYF.

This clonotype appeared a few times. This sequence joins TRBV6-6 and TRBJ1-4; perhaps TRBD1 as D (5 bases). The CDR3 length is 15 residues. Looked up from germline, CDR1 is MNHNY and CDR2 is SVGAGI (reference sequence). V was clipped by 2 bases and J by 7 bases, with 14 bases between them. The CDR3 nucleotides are TGTGCCAGCAGTTACAGAGGGGCGCATCTTGAAAAACTGTTTTTT. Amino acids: CASSYRGAHLEKLFF.